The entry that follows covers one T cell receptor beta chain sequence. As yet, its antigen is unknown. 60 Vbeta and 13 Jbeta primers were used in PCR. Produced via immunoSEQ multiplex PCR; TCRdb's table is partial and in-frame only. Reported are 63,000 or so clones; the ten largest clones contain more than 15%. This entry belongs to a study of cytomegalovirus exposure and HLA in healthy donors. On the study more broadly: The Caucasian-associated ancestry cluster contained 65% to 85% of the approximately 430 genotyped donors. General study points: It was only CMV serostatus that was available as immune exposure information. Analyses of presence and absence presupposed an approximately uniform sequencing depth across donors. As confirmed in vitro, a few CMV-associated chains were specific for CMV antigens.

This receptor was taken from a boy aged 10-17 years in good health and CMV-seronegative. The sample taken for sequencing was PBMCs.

The DNA of the CDR3 is TGTGCCAGCAGCGCGGACAGGGGCGAGTCATTACAAGAGACCCAGTACTTC. This sequence encodes CASSADRGESLQETQYF. The rearrangement joins TRBV9 to TRBJ2-5; 9 nucleotides line up with TRBD1. Trimming removed 3 bases from V and 2 bases from J; junction bases left unmatched: 11. The CDR3 runs 17 residues. Germline values: CDR1 SGDLS, CDR2 YYNGEE.